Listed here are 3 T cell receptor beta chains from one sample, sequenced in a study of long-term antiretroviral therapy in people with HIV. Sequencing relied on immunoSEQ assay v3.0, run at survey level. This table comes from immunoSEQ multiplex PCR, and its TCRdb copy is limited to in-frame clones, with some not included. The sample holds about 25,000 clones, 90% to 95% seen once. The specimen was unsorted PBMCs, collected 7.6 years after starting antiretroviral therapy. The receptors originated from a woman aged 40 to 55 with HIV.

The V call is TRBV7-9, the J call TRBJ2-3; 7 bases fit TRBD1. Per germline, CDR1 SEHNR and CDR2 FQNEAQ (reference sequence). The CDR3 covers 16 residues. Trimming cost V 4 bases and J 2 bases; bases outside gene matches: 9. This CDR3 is CASSSPAGGLTDTQYF. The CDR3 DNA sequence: TGTGCCAGCAGCTCCCCGGCAGGGGGTCTCACAGATACGCAGTATTTT.

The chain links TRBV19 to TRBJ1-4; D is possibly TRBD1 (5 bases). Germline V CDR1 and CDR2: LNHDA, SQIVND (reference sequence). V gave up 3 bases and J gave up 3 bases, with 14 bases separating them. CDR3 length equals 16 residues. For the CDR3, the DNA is TGTGCCAGTAGTATCGGGGCCCTCCGGGCTAATGAAAAACTGTTTTTT. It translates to CASSIGALRANEKLFF.

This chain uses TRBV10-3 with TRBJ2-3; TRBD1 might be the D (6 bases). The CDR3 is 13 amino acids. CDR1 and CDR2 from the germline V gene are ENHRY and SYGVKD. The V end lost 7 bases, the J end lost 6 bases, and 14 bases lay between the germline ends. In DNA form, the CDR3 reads TGTGCCATCAACAGGGATTTCTCCGATACGCAGTATTTT. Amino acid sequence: CAINRDFSDTQYF.